The 18 T cell receptor beta chains below all came from one sample that was sequenced in a study of CD8 T cells in Susac syndrome. An amount of RNA that ranged from roughly 0.5 to 1 ug was reverse transcribed with random hexamers. MiXCR was run by TCRdb on the immunoSEQ multiplex PCR reads, yielding one entry per CDR3 protein. This sample yields 150,000 to 200,000 distinct CDR3 sequences, of which roughly 94% are seen a single time; about 0.089% belongs to the top ten. The sample consisted of CD4+ T cells from PBMCs. All receptors derive from a human donor with multiple sclerosis.

The chain combines TRBV20-1 with TRBJ2-5, with 7 bases that match TRBD1. The V and J ends lost 7 bases and 3 bases, in that order; junction bases with no gene match: 8. The CDR3 covers 13 residues. The germline V gene has CDR1 DFQATT and CDR2 SNEGSKA (reference sequence). The CDR3 region is CSGTGDAEETQYF. In nucleotides, the CDR3 is TGCAGTGGAACAGGGGACGCAGAAGAGACCCAGTACTTC.

The chain carries TRBV7-9 and TRBJ2-1; TRBD2 aligns across 12 bases. The CDR3 spans 15 residues. Per the germline V gene, CDR1 is SEHNR and CDR2 is FQNEAQ (reference sequence). Trimming took 8 bases from V and 5 from J; bases not matched to a gene: 7. The CDR3 nucleotides are TGTGCCAGCGATTTACTAGCGGGAGGTCACAATGAGCAGTTCTTC. It codes for CASDLLAGGHNEQFF.

The chain links TRBV27 to TRBJ1-5, with 9 bases fitting TRBD1. Germline-derived CDR1 and CDR2 are MNHEY and SMNVEV (reference sequence). The V gene end was trimmed by 5 bases and the J gene end by 1 base; junction bases not matched to a gene: 9. The CDR3 length is 17 residues. The CDR3 bases are TGTGCCAGCAGTACGGGACAGGGTGTGTACAGCAATCAGCCCCAGCATTTT. Its protein product is CASSTGQGVYSNQPQHF.

This chain connects TRBV15 to TRBJ1-5; D gene uncertain. Between the trimmed V and J ends, which lost 0 bases and 6 bases, there was a span of 6 bases. Germline CDR1 reads LNHNV; CDR2 reads YYDKDF (reference sequence). This CDR3 has 13 amino acids. The CDR3 nucleotides read TGTGCCACCAGCAGAGATATTCCTCAGCCCCAGCATTTT. It is translated as CATSRDIPQPQHF. The full variable domain, completed using reference TRBV15 and TRBJ1-5, is DAMVIQNPRYQVTQFGKPVTLSCSQTLNHNVMYWYQQKSSQAPKLLFHYYDKDFNNEADTPDNFQSRRPNTSFCFLDIRSPGLGDTAMYLCATSRDIPQPQHFGDGTRLSIL.

The chain uses TRBV28 and TRBJ1-5; D gene ambiguous. This CDR3 has 12 residues. Trimming took off 6 bases at V and 7 bases at J, with 10 bases between the two ends. The germline V gene has CDR1 MDHEN and CDR2 SYDVKM. The CDR3: CASRAGGQPQHF. The CDR3 bases are TGTGCCAGCAGGGCAGGAGGGCAGCCCCAGCATTTT.

V gene TRBV30 combines with J gene TRBJ1-3; D gene unclear. CDR1 and CDR2 from the germline V gene are GTSNPN and SVGIG (reference sequence). This CDR3 has 13 residues. V gave up 0 bases and J gave up 3 bases, with 6 bases separating them. The chain's CDR3 is CAWSVNIGNTIYF. The CDR3 nucleotides are TGTGCCTGGAGTGTTAACATTGGAAACACCATATATTTT.

CDR3 in amino acids: CASSSLSVSDYEQYF. In DNA, the CDR3 is TGTGCCAGCAGCTCCCTAAGCGTATCAGACTACGAGCAGTACTTC. This chain uses TRBV7-2 with TRBJ2-7; the D is unclear. The CDR3 is made up of 15 amino acids. V dropped 4 bases and J dropped 3 bases, with 16 bases sitting between them. The V gene's germline CDR1 is SGHTA and CDR2 FQGNSA.

This chain uses TRBV4-2 with TRBJ2-2; D not resolved. V lost 1 base to trimming and J lost 4 bases, with 13 bases between them. Germline V gives CDR1 LGHNA, CDR2 YNFKEQ. The length of the CDR3 is 16 residues. The CDR3 nucleotides read TGTGCCAGCAGCCAAGCCTCAGGCCAACCCACCGGGGAGCTGTTTTTT. Its translation is CASSQASGQPTGELFF.

The rearrangement joins TRBV27 to TRBJ1-3; D ambiguous. The V and J ends lost 1 base and 4 bases respectively, with 5 bases between them. This CDR3 region has 13 residues. Germline CDR1 reads MNHEY; CDR2 reads SMNVEV (reference sequence). The CDR3, as DNA: TGTGCCAGCAGTTTATACAGAGGAAACACCATATATTTT. Amino acids: CASSLYRGNTIYF.

This chain connects TRBV30 to TRBJ2-3, with D possibly TRBD1 on 5 matching bases. In germline, CDR1 is GTSNPN, CDR2 SVGIG (reference sequence). The ends were cut back, 3 bases at V and 4 bases at J, with 11 bases in the middle. This CDR3 contains 13 residues. DNA of the CDR3: TGTGCCTGGAGGGGCCAGGGTGCAGATACGCAGTATTTT. Its translation: CAWRGQGADTQYF.

The rearrangement uses TRBV20-1 and TRBJ2-1; 11 nucleotides align to TRBD2. Germline V gives CDR1 DFQATT, CDR2 SNEGSKA (reference sequence). The V gene end was trimmed by 2 bases and the J gene end by 10 bases; junction bases not matched to a gene: 10. There are 15 residues in the CDR3. The CDR3 nucleotides read TGCAGTGCTAGACAGGGACTAGCGGCGAGCGGCGAGCAGTTCTTC. Its protein product is CSARQGLAASGEQFF.

The rearrangement joins TRBV5-4 to TRBJ2-5; a weak D match, TRBD1 (6 bases). Trimming took 4 bases from V and 3 from J, leaving 16 bases between them. CDR3 length: 15 residues. Germline CDR1 is SGHNT and CDR2 is YYREEE (reference sequence). The CDR3 spells CASSHRDTGKETQYF. In DNA form, the CDR3 reads TGTGCCAGCAGCCACCGGGACACAGGAAAAGAGACCCAGTACTTC.

This clonotype was seen a single time. V gene TRBV6-5 combines with J gene TRBJ2-2; D remains ambiguous. The CDR3 length is 16 residues. CDR1 MNHEY and CDR2 SVGAGI come from the germline V gene. Deletions cut 2 bases from V and 1 base from J, with 11 bases between. CDR3 nucleotides: TGTGCCAGCAGTTACCCCAGTTCTCTGAACACCGGGGAGCTGTTTTTT. Its protein product is CASSYPSSLNTGELFF.

The V and J genes are TRBV11-1 and TRBJ1-4, with TRBD1 identical over 7 bases. V trimming: 4 bases; J trimming: 8 bases; junction bases outside the gene matches: 4. The CDR3 has 13 residues. Germline V CDR1 and CDR2: SGHAT, FQDESV (reference sequence). The CDR3 bases are TGTGCCAGCAGCTCACAGGGGCGCGAAAAACTGTTTTTT. Encoded protein: CASSSQGREKLFF.

This clonotype was detected only once. The CDR3 DNA reads as TGTGCCAGCAGCCTAACTGCACTACAGGGTGAAGCTTTCTTT. Protein: CASSLTALQGEAFF. J is TRBJ1-1 and V is TRBV11-1, with D possibly matching TRBD1 (6 bases). Germline V lookup: CDR1 SGHAT, CDR2 FQDESV (reference sequence). V dropped 5 bases and J dropped 7 bases, with 17 bases sitting between them. The CDR3 covers 14 residues.

The CDR3, as DNA: TGTGCCAGCAGCCCCCGAATCTACACAGGGGCCGAGCAGTACTTC. It yields the protein CASSPRIYTGAEQYF. This chain connects TRBV7-9 to TRBJ2-7; 7 nucleotides align to TRBD1. CDR1 is SEHNR, CDR2 FQNEAQ, per germline (reference sequence). The CDR3 sequence is 15 residues long. V was clipped by 5 bases and J by 6 bases; unmatched bases: 13.

The chain joins TRBV6-2 or TRBV6-3 to TRBJ1-5; D unresolved. CDR3 length: 13 amino acids. Trimming removed 6 bases at V and 0 bases at J, with 6 bases between. Germline CDR1 is MNHEY and CDR2 is SVGEGT. The CDR3 DNA reads as TGTGCCAGCAGGGGGTCTAGCAATCAGCCCCAGCATTTT. Protein: CASRGSSNQPQHF.

The V call is TRBV20-1, the J call TRBJ2-1; D not resolved. Germline V gene data show CDR1 as DFQATT and CDR2 as SNEGSKA (reference sequence). Between the trimmed V and J ends, which lost 5 bases and 0 bases, there was a span of 5 bases. This CDR3 comprises 12 residues. CDR3 nucleotides: TGCAGTGCTCCGAGCTCCTACAATGAGCAGTTCTTC. It yields the protein CSAPSSYNEQFF.